The 11 T cell receptor beta chains below all came from one sample that was sequenced in a study of OX40 agonist ivuxolimab in advanced cancers. The repertoire was sequenced with immunoSEQ multiplex PCR; TCRdb's copy has only in-frame clones and lacks some. The sample lists tens of thousands of clones, approximately 85% occurring once. The source was CD4+ or CD8+ T cells sorted from blood, collected in a trial of the OX40 agonist ivuxolimab. These receptors were taken from an adult with an advanced solid tumor such as melanoma, head and neck, liver or kidney cancer.

This chain joins TRBV28 and TRBJ1-1; TRBD1 is a possible D gene (6 bases). Trimming removed 5 bases from V and 6 bases from J, with 16 bases in between. CDR1 MDHEN and CDR2 SYDVKM come from the germline V gene. This CDR3 is built from 14 residues. CDR3 residues: CASSGTGKGPEAFF. The CDR3 DNA reads as TGTGCCAGCAGTGGAACAGGGAAAGGCCCTGAAGCTTTCTTT.

The chain carries TRBV19 and TRBJ1-3; D gene uncertain. Germline V gene lookup returns CDR1 LNHDA and CDR2 SQIVND (reference sequence). V was shortened by 2 bases and J by 0 bases, with 11 bases between the two germline ends. The CDR3 contains 16 residues. This CDR3 reads CASSIMEGTSGNTIYF. The CDR3 DNA reads TGTGCCAGTAGTATAATGGAGGGCACCTCTGGAAACACCATATATTTT.

V gene TRBV18 combines with J gene TRBJ1-3; D call uncertain. V lost 2 bases to trimming and J lost 2 bases, with 13 bases between them. The CDR3 has 16 residues. Germline assignment: CDR1 KGHSH and CDR2 LQKENI. The DNA of the CDR3 is TGTGCCAGCTCACCATTGGACGGTCAACCTGGAAACACCATATATTTT. Protein product: CASSPLDGQPGNTIYF.

This chain connects TRBV30 to TRBJ2-3, with TRBD2 matching over 7 bases. Germline V gene lookup returns CDR1 GTSNPN and CDR2 SVGIG (reference sequence). CDR3 length equals 14 residues. V shed 3 bases, J shed 4 bases, and the junction held 7 bases outside the gene matches. The CDR3 loop is CAWSRTSLADTQYF. The DNA of the CDR3 is TGTGCCTGGAGCCGGACTAGTCTGGCAGATACGCAGTATTTT.

V usage is TRBV5-8 and J usage is TRBJ1-4; tentatively, D is TRBD1 (5 bases). V was shortened by 0 bases and J by 3 bases, with 15 bases between the two germline ends. Germline V gives CDR1 SGHTS, CDR2 YDEGEE. This CDR3 is built from 17 residues. For the CDR3, the DNA is TGTGCCAGCAGCTTGGGGCAGATTGGGACCTCTAATGAAAAACTGTTTTTT. Translation: CASSLGQIGTSNEKLFF. The whole variable domain, filled in from reference TRBV5-8 and TRBJ1-4, reads EAGVTQSPTHLIKTRGQQATLRCSPISGHTSVYWYQQALGLGLQFLLWYDEGEERNRGNFPPRFSGRQFPNYSSELNVNALELEDSALYLCASSLGQIGTSNEKLFFGSGTQLSVL.

This clone showed up just a few times. This sequence joins TRBV7-9 and TRBJ2-1, with TRBD1 matching over 9 bases. V shed 1 base, J shed 8 bases, and the junction held 6 bases outside the gene matches. This CDR3 contains 15 residues. CDR1 and CDR2 (germline): SEHNR, FQNEAQ (reference sequence). CDR3 nucleotide sequence: TGTGCCAGCAGCTTAGGGAGTTGGACAGGGGATGAGCAGTTCTTC. Protein product: CASSLGSWTGDEQFF.

This chain uses TRBV6-4 with TRBJ1-2, with D possibly TRBD1 on 6 matching bases. Germline CDR1 MRHNA, CDR2 SNTAGT. The CDR3 length is 15 residues. V was trimmed by 6 bases and J by 4 bases, leaving 18 bases between them. Here the CDR3 reads CASSTRTVLIYGYTF. For the CDR3, the DNA is TGTGCCAGCAGCACACGGACAGTACTGATCTATGGCTACACCTTC.

The chain joins TRBV5-5 to TRBJ2-5, with no clear D. V lost 4 bases and J lost 5, with 12 bases in between. Germline V lookup: CDR1 SGHKS, CDR2 YYEKEE (reference sequence). The CDR3 totals 13 residues. In nucleotides, the CDR3 is TGTGCCAGCAGCCCGGTTTCTGGGGAGACCCAGTACTTC. Its translation: CASSPVSGETQYF.

This chain links TRBV5-1 with TRBJ2-5, with 10 bases aligning to TRBD1. CDR1 SGHRS and CDR2 YFSETQ come from the germline V gene. The CDR3 sequence is 18 residues long. Unmatched junction bases numbered 11, after V lost 2 bases and J lost 1 base. For the CDR3, the DNA is TGCGCCAGCAGCTTTAGTTTCCCGGGACAGGGGATCCAAGAGACCCAGTACTTC. Translated: CASSFSFPGQGIQETQYF.

Note on this clone: Other DNA sequences in this specimen translate into the identical CDR3. The CDR3 DNA reads as TGTGCCAGCAGCCCCTCCCACACAGATACGCAGTATTTT. Amino acids: CASSPSHTDTQYF. V usage is TRBV7-3 and J usage is TRBJ2-3; no clear D gene. V gave up 5 bases and J gave up 2 bases, with 8 bases separating them. CDR1 SGHTA and CDR2 FQGTGA come from the germline V gene. CDR3 length equals 13 residues. The full variable domain, in which reference TRBV7-3 and TRBJ2-3 provide the parts outside the CDR3, is GAGVSQTPSNKVTEKGKYVELRCDPISGHTALYWYRQSLGQGPEFLIYFQGTGAADDSGLPNDRFFAVRPEGSVSTLKIQRTERGDSAVYLCASSPSHTDTQYFGPGTRLTVL.

The chain is built from TRBV30 and TRBJ2-3, with 9 bases lining up with TRBD2. Germline assignment: CDR1 GTSNPN and CDR2 SVGIG (reference sequence). This CDR3 is built from 15 residues. J gave up 1 base and V 4 bases, and 6 bases lay outside the gene matches. CDR3 sequence: CAWTPRLAGTDTQYF. The CDR3 DNA sequence: TGTGCCTGGACTCCCCGACTAGCGGGCACAGATACGCAGTATTTT.